This entry lists 2 T cell receptor beta chains sequenced from one sample in a study of OX40 agonist ivuxolimab in advanced cancers. The protocol was immunoSEQ multiplex PCR, while the TCRdb copy is restricted to in-frame clones and leaves out a portion. The data contain 70,000 to 95,000 clones, about 80% of them singletons. The sample consisted of CD4+ or CD8+ T cells sorted from blood, taken in a trial of the OX40 agonist ivuxolimab. The receptors were sampled from an adult with an advanced solid tumor such as melanoma, head and neck, liver or kidney cancer.

The chain is built from TRBV6-5 and TRBJ1-4; D is uncertain. The CDR3 is 13 residues long. Germline assignment: CDR1 MNHEY and CDR2 SVGAGI. Trimming shortened V by 4 bases and J by 3 bases, and 6 bases separated the two germline ends. In DNA form, the CDR3 reads TGTGCCAGCAGTTGGCTATCTAATGAAAAACTGTTTTTT. Its protein product is CASSWLSNEKLFF.

The chain joins TRBV30 to TRBJ1-1; 11 nucleotides align to TRBD1. This CDR3 has 12 amino acids. CDR1 GTSNPN and CDR2 SVGIG come from the germline V gene (reference sequence). V was clipped by 3 bases and J by 11 bases; unmatched bases: 5. CDR3 nucleotides: TGTGCCTGGAGGGACAGGGGGCTGGGGGCTTTCTTT. Residues: CAWRDRGLGAFF.